This entry lists 12 T cell receptor beta chains sequenced from one sample in a study of cytomegalovirus exposure and HLA in healthy donors. PCR amplification relied on 60 Vbeta primers (plus 13 Jbeta primers). Using immunoSEQ multiplex PCR, the repertoire was profiled, and TCRdb retains in-frame clones only, with some absent. The table records some 160,000 clones, approximately 70% of them present only once. The specimen was PBMCs. Every receptor here comes from a woman aged 18-35 years in good health and CMV-seropositive.

J is TRBJ2-1 and V is TRBV5-4; 7 positions match TRBD2. CDR3 length equals 18 residues. CDR1 is SGHNT and CDR2 is YYREEE in the germline V gene (reference sequence). V was clipped by 3 bases and J by 0 bases; unmatched bases: 12. CDR3 loop: CASSSKPGGQSSYNEQFF. The CDR3, as DNA: TGTGCCAGCAGCTCAAAACCGGGGGGTCAAAGCTCCTACAATGAGCAGTTCTTC.

The chain uses TRBV6-6 and TRBJ1-1; maybe TRBD1 (5 bases). CDR1 is MNHNY and CDR2 is SVGAGI in the germline V gene (reference sequence). The CDR3 consists of 16 residues. Trimming pared 2 bases from V and 3 bases from J, leaving 16 bases between. CDR3 region: CASSYGQGGGYTEAFF. For the CDR3, the DNA is TGTGCCAGCAGTTACGGGCAGGGAGGTGGGTACACTGAAGCTTTCTTT.

The genes are TRBV30 and TRBJ1-2; D gene uncertain. The germline V and J ends were trimmed by 1 base and 6 bases, with 12 bases remaining between them. Germline CDR1 reads GTSNPN; CDR2 reads SVGIG (reference sequence). The CDR3 runs to 13 residues. This CDR3 is CAWSEVGADGYTF. The DNA of the CDR3 is TGTGCCTGGAGTGAGGTCGGTGCGGATGGCTACACCTTC.

This clone was detected only a few times. This rearrangement joins TRBV9 to TRBJ1-3; D uncertain. The V gene's germline CDR1 is SGDLS and CDR2 YYNGEE. Trimming left V 2 bases short and J 4 bases short, with 13 bases between. CDR3 length: 15 amino acids. Here the CDR3 reads CASSVDGRVGNTIYF. In DNA form, the CDR3 reads TGTGCCAGCAGCGTCGACGGGAGGGTGGGAAACACCATATATTTT. The full variable domain, with the rest looked up from reference TRBV9 and TRBJ1-3, is DSGVTQTPKHLITATGQRVTLRCSPRSGDLSVYWYQQSLDQGLQFLIQYYNGEERAKGNILERFSAQQFPDLHSELNLSSLELGDSALYFCASSVDGRVGNTIYFGEGSWLTVV.

This chain connects TRBV9 to TRBJ2-6, with 9 bases lining up with TRBD2. The ends lost 4 bases at V and 4 bases at J; junction bases unmatched: 18. The length of the CDR3 is 20 residues. The germline V gene has CDR1 SGDLS and CDR2 YYNGEE. The CDR3 is CASSRDIGGGASSGANVLTF. Here the CDR3 DNA reads TGTGCCAGCAGCCGAGACATTGGCGGGGGGGCCTCTTCCGGGGCCAACGTCCTGACTTTC.

V usage is TRBV7-2 and J usage is TRBJ2-5, with 8 bases aligning to TRBD1. The CDR3 contains 16 residues. The germline V gene has CDR1 SGHTA and CDR2 FQGNSA. V shed 0 bases and J 5 bases; nucleotides not matched to a gene: 8. The CDR3 protein is CASSLAGDRGRETQYF. The DNA for the CDR3 is TGTGCCAGCAGCTTAGCAGGAGACAGGGGAAGGGAGACCCAGTACTTC. The entire variable domain, with the rest obtained from reference TRBV7-2 and TRBJ2-5, is as follows: GAGVSQSPSNKVTEKGKDVELRCDPISGHTALYWYRQSLGQGLEFLIYFQGNSAPDKSGLPSDRFSAERTGGSVSTLTIQRTQQEDSAVYLCASSLAGDRGRETQYFGPGTRLLVL.

The chain employs TRBV30 and TRBJ2-5; 8 positions match TRBD2. The V gene's germline CDR1 is GTSNPN and CDR2 SVGIG (reference sequence). With 2 bases clipped from V and 5 bases from J, the junction kept 10 bases outside the gene matches. The CDR3 is 15 residues long. The CDR3 here is CAWSSGGGNYETQYF. CDR3 in DNA: TGTGCCTGGAGTTCAGGCGGGGGGAATTATGAGACCCAGTACTTC.

The chain employs TRBV5-4 and TRBJ2-5; 9 nucleotides line up with TRBD1. Looked up from germline, CDR1 is SGHNT and CDR2 is YYREEE (reference sequence). CDR3 size: 16 residues. Unmatched junction bases numbered 12, after V lost 4 bases and J lost 5 bases. The CDR3 nucleotides read TGTGCCAGCAGCATCGACGGATTGGACAGGGGTGAGACCCAGTACTTC. Residues: CASSIDGLDRGETQYF.

The chain recombines TRBV29-1 with TRBJ1-3; 7 bases match TRBD1. The germline V gene has CDR1 SQVTM and CDR2 ANQGSEA. J gave up 4 bases and V 7 bases, and 13 bases lay outside the gene matches. This CDR3 contains 15 residues. CDR3 in amino acids: CSAVLGGATGNTIYF. CDR3 in DNA: TGCAGCGCGGTATTAGGGGGCGCAACGGGAAACACCATATATTTT.

This clone came up once. V is TRBV10-3 and J is TRBJ1-3, with 9 bases identical to TRBD1. This CDR3 has 17 residues. Per germline, CDR1 ENHRY and CDR2 SYGVKD. Trimming took 5 bases from V and 0 from J; bases not matched to a gene: 8. CDR3 protein: CAISNSGTGFSGNTIYF. CDR3 nucleotides: TGTGCCATCAGTAACTCCGGGACAGGGTTCTCTGGAAACACCATATATTTT.

V gene TRBV18 combines with J gene TRBJ1-1; D is ambiguous. Looked up from germline, CDR1 is KGHSH and CDR2 is LQKENI. Between the trimmed V and J ends, which lost 3 bases and 0 bases, there was a span of 11 bases. CDR3 length equals 15 residues. The chain's CDR3 is CASSPFGSLNTEAFF. CDR3 in DNA: TGTGCCAGCTCACCCTTCGGGTCTTTGAACACTGAAGCTTTCTTT.

V gene TRBV7-9 combines with J gene TRBJ2-5; possibly TRBD1 for D (5 bases). TRBJ2-7 explains the end of the DNA better; the J call may be wrong. This CDR3 is 15 amino acids long. Germline CDR1 and CDR2: SEHNR and FQNEAQ (reference sequence). CDR3 sequence: CASSLARGSFYEQYF. In DNA, the CDR3 is TGTGCCAGCAGCTTAGCTAGGGGTAGTTTCTACGAGCAGTACTTC.